Shown below are 6 T cell receptor beta chains from a single sample sequenced in a study of OX40 agonist ivuxolimab in advanced cancers. Sequencing used immunoSEQ multiplex PCR; TCRdb keeps in-frame clones, though not all of them. The table lists about 34,000 clones, roughly four fifths of them singletons. The sample in question was CD4+ or CD8+ T cells sorted from blood, obtained in a trial of the OX40 agonist ivuxolimab. The receptors derive from an adult with an advanced solid tumor such as melanoma, head and neck, liver or kidney cancer.

The gene calls are TRBV7-2 and TRBJ1-5; tentative D call: TRBD1 (5 bases). The CDR3 spans 13 residues. The germline V gene encodes CDR1 SGHTA and CDR2 FQGNSA. Trimming took 5 bases from V and 2 from J, leaving 7 bases between them. The CDR3 DNA sequence: TGTGCCAGCAGCCGAGGGGGCAATCAGCCCCAGCATTTT. Protein product: CASSRGGNQPQHF.

The genes are TRBV5-4 and TRBJ2-2; D is unclear. The V and J ends lost 2 bases and 2 bases respectively, with 7 bases between them. The CDR3 runs 14 residues. Germline CDR1 SGHNT, CDR2 YYREEE (reference sequence). In DNA form, the CDR3 reads TGTGCCAGCAGCTTTACTGGAAACACCGGGGAGCTGTTTTTT. Translation gives CASSFTGNTGELFF.

V and J are TRBV30 and TRBJ2-3; TRBD2 might be the D (6 bases). Trimming left V 5 bases short and J 0 bases short, with 9 bases between. Germline V gene sequence: CDR1 GTSNPN, CDR2 SVGIG (reference sequence). This CDR3 region has 13 residues. The CDR3 bases are TGTGCCTGGCGGCTAGCGAGCACAGATACGCAGTATTTT. Residues: CAWRLASTDTQYF.

CDR3 region: CASILANSNQPQHF. The CDR3 coding sequence is TGTGCCAGCATCCTTGCCAATAGCAATCAGCCCCAGCATTTT. V and J are TRBV28 and TRBJ1-5; D ambiguous. The CDR3 has 14 amino acids. V lost 7 bases, J lost 0 bases, and 10 bases lay in between. The germline V gene encodes CDR1 MDHEN and CDR2 SYDVKM.

The chain couples TRBV11-1 to TRBJ1-1, with D possibly matching TRBD1 (5 bases). This CDR3 comprises 14 residues. Trimming took off 5 bases at V and 8 bases at J, with 18 bases between the two ends. The V gene's germline CDR1 is SGHAT and CDR2 FQDESV (reference sequence). CDR3 nucleotides: TGTGCCAGCAGCCTAAGGCGGGGCGTCATGGAAGCTTTCTTT. This codes for CASSLRRGVMEAFF.

The chain combines TRBV7-9 with TRBJ1-5, with D unclear. Deletions cut 5 bases from V and 0 bases from J, with 17 bases between. The CDR3 totals 17 residues. Per germline, CDR1 SEHNR and CDR2 FQNEAQ (reference sequence). For the CDR3, the DNA is TGTGCCAGCAGCCAACAAGCTGCAGGTACTAGCAATCAGCCCCAGCATTTT. This gives the protein CASSQQAAGTSNQPQHF. Combining the CDR3 with reference TRBV7-9 and TRBJ1-5 gives the whole variable domain DTGVSQNPRHKITKRGQNVTFRCDPISEHNRLYWYRQTLGQGPEFLTYFQNEAQLEKSRLLSDRFSAERPKGSFSTLEIQRTEQGDSAMYLCASSQQAAGTSNQPQHFGDGTRLSIL.